The rows below give T cell receptor beta chains drawn from one sample of a study of T cells in Graves' hyperthyroidism and ophthalmopathy. TCRdb processed the multiplex PCR reads anew with MiXCR; each CDR3 protein has one entry. The sample includes hundreds of thousands of distinct CDR3 sequences, 40% to 55% of them seen just once. Sequenced input: peripheral blood or thyroid tissue (not recorded which). The receptors here all came from an adult man with Graves' disease, either hyperthyroidism or ophthalmopathy (not recorded which). Both conserved end residues are part of each CDR3. The order of the fields is V gene, J gene, clone size, D gene, CDR3 protein, CDR3 DNA. The D gene is left open where the match is weak. Where a row states a size, it is once, few, many or the class of an expanded clone; other rows omit it.

V: TRBV3-2
J: TRBJ2-5
size: few
D: -
CDR3: CASSQEMQYF
DNA: TGTGCCAGCAGCCAAGAGATGCAGTACTTC

V: TRBV7-9
J: TRBJ2-7
size: few
D: -
CDR3: CASIPVGLSYEQYF
DNA: TGTGCCAGCATCCCCGTTGGGCTGTCCTACGAGCAGTACTTC

V: TRBV7-9
J: TRBJ1-4
size: many
D: -
CDR3: CASSLIGATNEKLFF
DNA: TGTGCCAGCAGTTTAATCGGGGCAACTAATGAAAAACTGTTTTTT

V: TRBV7-8
J: TRBJ2-7
size: many
D: -
CDR3: CASSLDGREQYF
DNA: TGTGCCAGCAGCTTAGACGGGCGCGAGCAGTACTTC

V: TRBV7-9
J: TRBJ1-2
size: many
D: -
CDR3: CASSLGEYYGYTF
DNA: TGTGCCAGCAGCCTGGGGGAGTACTATGGCTACACCTTC

V: TRBV7-8
J: TRBJ1-4
size: -
D: -
CDR3: CASSPRQPNEKLFF
DNA: TGTGCCAGCAGTCCCCGACAGCCTAATGAAAAACTGTTTTTT

V: TRBV5-1
J: TRBJ2-5
size: -
D: TRBD2
CDR3: CASSLDLAGNQETQYF
DNA: TGCGCCAGCAGCTTGGACCTAGCGGGAAACCAAGAGACCCAGTACTTC

V: TRBV6-6
J: TRBJ1-5
size: few
D: -
CDR3: CASIGFYNQPQHF
DNA: TGTGCCAGCATTGGGTTTTACAATCAGCCCCAGCATTTT

V: TRBV29-1
J: TRBJ1-2
size: -
D: TRBD1
CDR3: CSVDGRQGERHGYTF
DNA: TGCAGCGTTGATGGCCGACAGGGGGAACGGCATGGCTACACCTTC

V: TRBV7-2
J: TRBJ1-5
size: -
D: TRBD1
CDR3: CASSPPGRGPQPQHF
DNA: TGTGCCAGCTCACCACCGGGGAGGGGGCCTCAGCCCCAGCATTTT

V: TRBV24-1
J: TRBJ2-6
size: once
D: -
CDR3: CATSADNVLTF
DNA: TGTGCCACCAGTGCGGATAACGTCCTGACTTTC

V: TRBV6-5
J: TRBJ1-1
size: -
D: -
CDR3: CASSRSAQVGNTEAFF
DNA: TGTGCCAGCAGTCGTTCCGCACAGGTCGGGAACACTGAAGCTTTCTTT

V: TRBV9
J: TRBJ1-2
size: few
D: TRBD1
CDR3: CASSTKGQGANYGYTF
DNA: TGTGCCAGCAGCACAAAGGGACAGGGGGCTAACTATGGCTACACCTTC

V: TRBV30
J: TRBJ1-3
size: -
D: -
CDR3: CAWDRGNTIYF
DNA: TGTGCCTGGGACAGAGGAAACACCATATATTTT

V: TRBV5-1
J: TRBJ1-6
size: few
D: -
CDR3: CASSSGTFDSPLHF
DNA: TGCGCCAGCAGCTCTGGGACATTTGATTCACCCCTCCACTTT

V: TRBV7-9
J: TRBJ2-7
size: -
D: TRBD1
CDR3: CASSQVGTGAAEQYF
DNA: TGCGCCAGCAGCCAAGTTGGGACAGGGGCCGCCGAGCAGTACTTC

V: TRBV6-5
J: TRBJ1-2
size: many
D: -
CDR3: CASSYDMNGYTF
DNA: TGTGCCAGCAGTTACGACATGAATGGCTACACCTTC

V: TRBV11-1
J: TRBJ1-1
size: -
D: TRBD1
CDR3: CASSLGRQGFSEAFF
DNA: TGTGCCAGCAGCTTAGGGAGACAGGGTTTTTCGGAAGCTTTCTTT

V: TRBV20-1
J: TRBJ1-2
size: -
D: -
CDR3: CSAHTGAGNGYTF
DNA: TGCAGTGCTCATACAGGTGCGGGAAATGGCTACACCTTC

V: TRBV29-1
J: TRBJ1-6
size: -
D: -
CDR3: CSVGGGESPLHF
DNA: TGCAGCGTTGGAGGGGGTGAATCACCCCTCCACTTT

V: TRBV7-2
J: TRBJ1-1
size: few
D: TRBD1
CDR3: CASSLTTGTGGSEAFF
DNA: TGTGCCAGCAGCTTAACTACCGGGACAGGGGGCTCTGAAGCTTTCTTT

V: TRBV3-1
J: TRBJ2-2
size: few
D: -
CDR3: CASSYRRLNTGELFF
DNA: TGTGCCAGCAGTTACCGGCGGTTGAACACCGGGGAGCTGTTTTTT

V: TRBV19
J: TRBJ1-5
size: -
D: -
CDR3: CASMRGMSNQPQHF
DNA: TGTGCCAGTATGCGGGGTATGAGCAATCAGCCCCAGCATTTT

V: TRBV12-3/TRBV12-4
J: TRBJ1-6
size: -
D: TRBD1
CDR3: CASSQRTGYNSPLHF
DNA: TGTGCCAGCAGTCAGAGGACAGGGTATAATTCACCCCTCCACTTT

V: TRBV7-6
J: TRBJ2-7
size: -
D: TRBD1
CDR3: CASWTGGNEQYF
DNA: TGTGCCAGCTGGACAGGGGGCAACGAGCAGTACTTC

V: TRBV10-3
J: TRBJ2-7
size: -
D: TRBD1
CDR3: CASNPGTDYKQYF
DNA: TGTGCCAGCAATCCCGGGACAGATTACAAGCAGTACTTC

V: TRBV19
J: TRBJ1-5
size: -
D: TRBD1
CDR3: CAWSGGQGRQPQHF
DNA: TGTGCCTGGAGTGGGGGACAGGGTCGTCAGCCCCAGCATTTT

V: TRBV7-2
J: TRBJ1-4
size: -
D: -
CDR3: CASSLKLGLRDEKLFF
DNA: TGTGCCAGCAGCTTAAAGCTCGGGCTCCGTGATGAAAAACTGTTTTTT

V: TRBV5-1
J: TRBJ2-7
size: -
D: -
CDR3: CASSLAGFREQYF
DNA: TGCGCCAGCAGCTTGGCGGGATTTCGGGAGCAGTACTTC

V: TRBV7-8
J: TRBJ1-4
size: -
D: -
CDR3: CASSLGRGLSLGDEKLFF
DNA: TGTGCCAGCAGCTTGGGCAGGGGTCTGTCATTGGGCGATGAAAAACTGTTTTTT

V: TRBV7-6
J: TRBJ2-2
size: -
D: TRBD2
CDR3: CASSLASGRFTGELFF
DNA: TGTGCCAGCAGCCTCGCTAGCGGGAGATTCACCGGGGAGCTGTTTTTT

V: TRBV24-1
J: TRBJ2-5
size: many
D: -
CDR3: CATSDYGGVETQYF
DNA: TGTGCCACCAGTGATTACGGGGGAGTAGAGACCCAGTACTTC

V: TRBV2
J: TRBJ1-2
size: -
D: -
CDR3: CASSPPGNNYGYTF
DNA: TGTGCCAGCTCACCACCAGGGAATAACTATGGCTACACCTTC

V: TRBV29-1
J: TRBJ1-1
size: many
D: -
CDR3: CSVTQGLMNTEAFF
DNA: TGCAGCGTGACCCAGGGTTTAATGAACACTGAAGCTTTCTTT

V: TRBV7-9
J: TRBJ1-3
size: once
D: -
CDR3: CASSQVGAGNTIYF
DNA: TGTGCCAGCAGCCAAGTGGGTGCGGGAAACACCATATATTTT

V: TRBV9
J: TRBJ1-4
size: -
D: -
CDR3: CASSATAGGGEKLFF
DNA: TGTGCCAGCAGCGCTACGGCCGGGGGTGGGGAAAAACTGTTTTTT

V: TRBV4-1
J: TRBJ2-3
size: -
D: TRBD2
CDR3: CASSQRGGADTQYF
DNA: TGTGCCAGCAGCCAACGCGGGGGGGCAGATACGCAGTATTTT

V: TRBV15
J: TRBJ2-5
size: -
D: -
CDR3: CATSSFGTYQETQYF
DNA: TGTGCCACCAGCAGCTTCGGGACTTACCAAGAGACCCAGTACTTC

V: TRBV7-9
J: TRBJ1-6
size: -
D: TRBD1
CDR3: CASSHPGTGSNSPLHF
DNA: TGTGCCAGCAGCCACCCCGGGACAGGGAGCAATTCACCCCTCCACTTT

V: TRBV9
J: TRBJ2-2
size: -
D: -
CDR3: CASGRGTTGELFF
DNA: TGTGCCAGCGGCAGAGGGACCACCGGGGAGCTGTTTTTT

V: TRBV2
J: TRBJ1-2
size: -
D: -
CDR3: CASTVTGGGGYGYTF
DNA: TGTGCCAGCACCGTCACCGGGGGCGGAGGCTATGGCTACACCTTC

V: TRBV19
J: TRBJ1-2
size: few
D: TRBD1
CDR3: CASCEIGTGVFYGYTF
DNA: TGTGCCAGTTGCGAGATCGGGACAGGCGTTTTCTATGGCTACACCTTC

V: TRBV19
J: TRBJ1-2
size: -
D: TRBD1
CDR3: CASSRTGMDYSYTF
DNA: TGTGCCAGTAGTCGGACAGGGATGGACTATAGCTACACCTTC

V: TRBV7-7
J: TRBJ2-5
size: -
D: -
CDR3: CASSYSPGRETQYF
DNA: TGTGCCAGCAGTTACTCGCCGGGGCGCGAGACCCAGTACTTC